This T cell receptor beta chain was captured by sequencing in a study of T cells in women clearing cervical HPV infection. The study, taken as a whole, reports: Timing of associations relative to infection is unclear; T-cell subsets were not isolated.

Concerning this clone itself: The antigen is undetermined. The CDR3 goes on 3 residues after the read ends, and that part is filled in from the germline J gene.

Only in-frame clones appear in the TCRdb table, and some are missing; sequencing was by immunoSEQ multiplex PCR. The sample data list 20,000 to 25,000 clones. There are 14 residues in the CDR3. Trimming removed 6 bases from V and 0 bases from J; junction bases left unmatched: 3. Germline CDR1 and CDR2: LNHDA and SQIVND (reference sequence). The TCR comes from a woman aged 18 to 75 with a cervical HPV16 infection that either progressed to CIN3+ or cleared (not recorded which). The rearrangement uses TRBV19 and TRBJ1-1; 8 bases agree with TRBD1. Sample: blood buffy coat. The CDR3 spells CASRGQEMNTEAFF. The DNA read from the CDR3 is TGTGCCAGTAGGGGACAGGAGATGAACACTGAA.